These 29 T cell receptor beta chains originate from one sample sequenced in a study of T cell changes during pregnancy in multiple sclerosis. The assay was immunoSEQ multiplex PCR, and TCRdb's table has in-frame clones only and misses some. The sample records around 100,000 clones, about 90% being singletons. The material was peripheral blood, obtained after pregnancy. All receptors come from a female donor with multiple sclerosis, enrolled in a pregnancy study.

This chain uses TRBV7-3 with TRBJ2-3, with TRBD2 matching 9 bases. V lost 5 bases and J lost 3; bases outside the gene matches: 9. Germline CDR1 reads SGHTA; CDR2 reads FQGTGA. The CDR3 runs 16 residues. CDR3 residues: CASSPIFSGGTDTQYF. As DNA, the CDR3 is TGTGCCAGCAGCCCCATCTTTAGCGGGGGAACAGATACGCAGTATTTT.

V gene TRBV7-8 combines with J gene TRBJ2-1; 16 nucleotides line up with TRBD2. The length of the CDR3 is 17 residues. With V trimmed by 5 bases and J by 2 bases, 3 bases remained unmatched. CDR1 is SGHVS and CDR2 is FQNEAQ in the germline V gene. The CDR3 sequence is CASSPGTSGGAYNEQFF. The CDR3 nucleotides read TGTGCCAGCAGCCCTGGGACTAGCGGGGGGGCCTACAATGAGCAGTTCTTC.

The V gene is TRBV7-2, the J gene TRBJ2-7, with D possibly matching TRBD1 (7 bases). The V gene's germline CDR1 is SGHTA and CDR2 FQGNSA. This CDR3 has 15 amino acids. Trimming removed 5 bases at V and 7 bases at J, with 21 bases between. The CDR3 loop is CASSLGTGGGREQYF. Written as DNA, the CDR3 is TGTGCCAGCAGCCTAGGCACAGGAGGGGGCAGGGAGCAGTACTTC.

The V call is TRBV28, the J call TRBJ1-5; 8 positions match TRBD1. Germline assignment: CDR1 MDHEN and CDR2 SYDVKM. The V segment lost 6 bases and the J segment 4 bases; nucleotides outside the gene matches: 8. The CDR3 contains 15 residues. The CDR3 DNA reads as TGTGCCAGCAGCCCTATGGACAGGGAAAATCAGCCCCAGCATTTT. This sequence encodes CASSPMDRENQPQHF.

This chain uses TRBV4-1 with TRBJ2-7; 7 bases line up with TRBD1. The ends lost 0 bases at V and 2 bases at J; junction bases unmatched: 7. The CDR3 is 16 residues long. Germline CDR1 and CDR2: MGHRA and YSYEKL. The CDR3 DNA sequence: TGCGCCAGCAGCCAAGATTCCGGGCAGGGGGCCTACGAGCAGTACTTC. Translating it yields CASSQDSGQGAYEQYF.

The rearrangement uses TRBV7-2 and TRBJ2-7; 9 bases align to TRBD2. The trim removed 4 bases at V and 7 bases at J, leaving 14 bases unmatched. CDR3 length: 16 residues. The germline CDR1 and CDR2 sequences are SGHTA and FQGNSA. The CDR3 here is CASSSTVAGGVGEQYF. In nucleotides, the CDR3 is TGTGCCAGCAGCTCTACCGTGGCGGGGGGGGTGGGAGAGCAGTACTTC.

This chain joins TRBV5-1 and TRBJ2-7; D remains unclear. Trimming removed 1 base from V and 3 bases from J, with 11 bases in between. The CDR3 sequence is 14 residues long. Germline CDR1 SGHRS, CDR2 YFSETQ. This chain's CDR3 is CASSLIPLYYEQYF. CDR3 bases: TGCGCCAGCAGCTTGATACCCCTCTACTACGAGCAGTACTTC. Variable domain in full (rest from reference TRBV5-1 and TRBJ2-7): KAGVTQTPRYLIKTRGQQVTLSCSPISGHRSVSWYQQTPGQGLQFLFEYFSETQRNKGNFPGRFSGRQFSNSRSEMNVSTLELGDSALYLCASSLIPLYYEQYFGPGTRLTVT.

This chain joins TRBV2 and TRBJ1-1, with D possibly being TRBD1 (6 bases). The V gene's germline CDR1 is SNHLY and CDR2 FYNNEI. The CDR3 sequence is 13 residues long. The CDR3, as DNA: TGTGTCGCTCAGCGGACAGAGAACACTGAAGCTTTCTTT. As protein: CVAQRTENTEAFF.

J is TRBJ1-1 and V is TRBV9; TRBD1 might be the D (6 bases). From germline, CDR1 is SGDLS and CDR2 YYNGEE. V was cut by 3 bases and J by 4 bases, with 22 bases left in between. This CDR3 spans 17 amino acids. In DNA form, the CDR3 reads TGTGCCAGCAGCGCGTTACAGGGAGCGGGAAAAGGCACTGAAGCTTTCTTT. Encoded protein: CASSALQGAGKGTEAFF.

The chain carries TRBV7-9 and TRBJ1-2; tentatively, D is TRBD1 (5 bases). The CDR3 is made up of 16 amino acids. From germline, CDR1 is SEHNR and CDR2 FQNEAQ (reference sequence). V gave up 2 bases and J gave up 4 bases, with 17 bases separating them. The CDR3 loop reads CASSLSAGNSFYGYTF. The CDR3 nucleotides read TGTGCCAGCAGCTTATCCGCAGGGAACTCTTTCTATGGCTACACCTTC.

The CDR3 region is CASSLARQGGLYEQYF. The CDR3 coding sequence is TGTGCCAGCAGCTTAGCTCGACAGGGTGGGCTCTACGAGCAGTACTTC. This chain joins TRBV7-9 and TRBJ2-7; 7 bases are shared with TRBD1. The CDR3 contains 16 residues. Germline V gene sequence: CDR1 SEHNR, CDR2 FQNEAQ (reference sequence). With 0 bases clipped from V and 3 bases from J, the junction kept 8 bases outside the gene matches.

J is TRBJ2-1 and V is TRBV4-1; 10 nucleotides agree with TRBD2. V lost 0 bases and J lost 3; bases outside the gene matches: 11. The CDR3 consists of 19 residues. CDR1 and CDR2 (germline): MGHRA, YSYEKL. Here the CDR3 reads CASSQDPPGLALDYNEQFF. CDR3 DNA sequence: TGCGCCAGCAGCCAAGATCCCCCGGGACTAGCGTTGGACTACAATGAGCAGTTCTTC.

V usage is TRBV2 and J usage is TRBJ2-1; 8 bases agree with TRBD2. The V gene's germline CDR1 is SNHLY and CDR2 FYNNEI. Trimming cost V 3 bases and J 7 bases; bases outside gene matches: 8. The CDR3 length is 15 residues. This CDR3 reads CASSDSGGDWNEQFF. CDR3 nucleotide sequence: TGTGCCAGCAGTGATTCGGGAGGGGACTGGAATGAGCAGTTCTTC.

The chain combines TRBV7-3 with TRBJ2-1; tentative D call: TRBD1 (6 bases). Trimming removed 0 bases at V and 9 bases at J, with 12 bases between. The CDR3 runs 14 residues. Germline CDR1 reads SGHTA; CDR2 reads FQGTGA. Written as DNA, the CDR3 is TGTGCCAGCAGCTTAACGGGGGCTGGGGGTGAGCAGTTCTTC. As protein: CASSLTGAGGEQFF.

The chain combines TRBV18 with TRBJ2-1, with 7 positions matching TRBD2. CDR3 size: 13 residues. From germline, CDR1 is KGHSH and CDR2 LQKENI. Trimming cost V 0 bases and J 10 bases; bases outside gene matches: 3. CDR3 sequence reads: CASSPPTSREQFF. CDR3 DNA sequence: TGTGCCAGCTCACCACCGACTAGCAGAGAGCAGTTCTTC.

The chain combines TRBV2 with TRBJ1-2; TRBD1 might be the D (6 bases). The CDR3 has 14 amino acids. Deletions cut 6 bases from V and 5 bases from J, with 16 bases between. CDR1 and CDR2 from the germline V gene are SNHLY and FYNNEI. Here the CDR3 reads CASRDDRLWYGYTF. CDR3 nucleotide sequence: TGTGCCAGCAGGGATGACAGGCTGTGGTATGGCTACACCTTC. Using reference TRBV2 and TRBJ1-2 for the parts outside the CDR3, the full variable domain is EPEVTQTPSHQVTQMGQEVILRCVPISNHLYFYWYRQILGQKVEFLVSFYNNEISEKSEIFDDQFSVERPDGSNFTLKIRSTKLEDSAMYFCASRDDRLWYGYTFGSGTRLTVV.

This chain connects TRBV7-3 to TRBJ2-5; D may be TRBD1 (6 bases). Germline V gives CDR1 SGHTA, CDR2 FQGTGA. The CDR3 consists of 18 residues. V lost 5 bases to trimming and J lost 3 bases, with 25 bases between them. CDR3 bases: TGTGCCAGCAGCATAGGGAAAGGGGGTTGGGCAACTAAAGAGACCCAGTACTTC. It is translated as CASSIGKGGWATKETQYF. The full variable domain, rest sourced from reference TRBV7-3 and TRBJ2-5, is GAGVSQTPSNKVTEKGKYVELRCDPISGHTALYWYRQSLGQGPEFLIYFQGTGAADDSGLPNDRFFAVRPEGSVSTLKIQRTERGDSAVYLCASSIGKGGWATKETQYFGPGTRLLVL.

The chain is built from TRBV4-2 and TRBJ2-1; TRBD2 matches at 11 bases. The CDR3 extends over 19 amino acids. Germline CDR1 reads LGHNA; CDR2 reads YNFKEQ. Trimming at V came to 6 bases and at J to 2 bases, leaving 15 bases not matched to a gene. CDR3 in DNA: TGTGCCAGCAGTCCCACCGCGACTTCTAGCGGGGGGACCTACAATGAGCAGTTCTTC. Translated, it gives CASSPTATSSGGTYNEQFF.

This chain connects TRBV2 to TRBJ2-2; possible D gene TRBD1, 6 bases. The CDR3 has 16 amino acids. CDR1 and CDR2 (germline): SNHLY, FYNNEI. Trimming took off 8 bases at V and 5 bases at J, with 21 bases between the two ends. The CDR3 spells CASVREGTKVTGELFF. CDR3 bases: TGTGCCAGCGTCCGTGAGGGGACAAAGGTTACCGGGGAGCTGTTTTTT.

This clone was observed a few times. The J gene is TRBJ2-2, the V gene TRBV5-1; D ambiguous. Germline V gene lookup returns CDR1 SGHRS and CDR2 YFSETQ. The CDR3 sequence is 11 residues long. Trimming stripped 5 bases from V and 7 bases from J, with 6 bases between. DNA of the CDR3: TGCGCCAGCAGGACGGGCGGGGAGCTGTTTTTT. Protein: CASRTGGELFF.

V and J are TRBV4-1 and TRBJ2-2; 8 bases fit TRBD2. The J segment lost 7 bases and the V segment lost 6 bases, leaving 1 base of the junction unmatched. Germline CDR1 and CDR2: MGHRA and YSYEKL. The CDR3 sequence is 12 residues long. CDR3 sequence reads: CASSSGNGELFF. As DNA, the CDR3 is TGCGCCAGCAGTAGCGGGAACGGGGAGCTGTTTTTT.

The chain has TRBV19 and TRBJ2-2; perhaps TRBD1 as D (5 bases). V dropped 3 bases and J dropped 7 bases, with 15 bases sitting between them. Germline V lookup: CDR1 LNHDA, CDR2 SQIVND (reference sequence). The length of the CDR3 is 15 residues. The CDR3 spells CASSIGQGTIGELFF. CDR3 nucleotide sequence: TGTGCCAGTAGTATCGGCCAGGGAACGATCGGGGAGCTGTTTTTT.

The chain has TRBV6-1 and TRBJ2-3; a weak D match, TRBD2 (6 bases). Germline lookup yields CDR1 MNHNS and CDR2 SASEGT. V lost 2 bases and J lost 0, with 18 bases in between. The CDR3 length is 18 residues. DNA of the CDR3: TGTGCCAGCAGTGAATTTCGGGACTTCCTGGGGAGCACAGATACGCAGTATTTT. This gives the protein CASSEFRDFLGSTDTQYF.

Regarding this clone: One end of the junction fails to match germline, which may point to a read error. The rearrangement links TRBV9 to TRBJ2-7; TRBD2 is a possible D gene (5 bases). The CDR3 runs to 15 residues. Per the germline V gene, CDR1 is SGDLS and CDR2 is YYNGEE. The CDR3 region has the DNA TGTGCCAGCAGCCCTCACTTAAAGGACTGCTACGAGCAGTACTTT. This sequence encodes CASSPHLKDCYEQYF.

The V call is TRBV19, the J call TRBJ2-2; 8 nucleotides line up with TRBD2. From germline, CDR1 is LNHDA and CDR2 SQIVND (reference sequence). V trimming: 5 bases; J trimming: 5 bases; junction bases outside the gene matches: 10. The CDR3 is 16 residues long. The CDR3 DNA reads TGTGCCAGTAGTCTGGCCGGGGGGGGAGGGACCGGGGAGCTGTTTTTT. It translates to CASSLAGGGGTGELFF.

This chain links TRBV10-1 with TRBJ2-5, with 9 bases lining up with TRBD1. Germline CDR1 reads WNHNN; CDR2 reads SYGVQD (reference sequence). This CDR3 has 16 amino acids. Trimming took 2 bases from V and 1 from J; bases not matched to a gene: 5. CDR3 residues: CASSEVRDRVQETQYF. The CDR3 bases are TGCGCCAGCAGTGAGGTCCGGGACAGGGTCCAAGAGACCCAGTACTTC.

This chain uses TRBV13 with TRBJ1-5, with 8 bases identical to TRBD1. The junction had 7 bases not matched to a gene; V was cut back by 1 base and J by 5 bases. Looked up from germline, CDR1 is PRHDT and CDR2 is FYEKMQ (reference sequence). The CDR3 sequence is 16 residues long. The CDR3 spells CASSLEEDRDDQPQHF. The CDR3 DNA reads as TGTGCCAGCAGCTTAGAGGAGGACAGGGACGATCAGCCCCAGCATTTT.

This clone was seen once. The chain employs TRBV2 and TRBJ2-3; 10 bases align to TRBD1. Per germline, CDR1 SNHLY and CDR2 FYNNEI. There are 15 residues in the CDR3. Trimming took 6 bases from V and 5 from J; bases not matched to a gene: 8. CDR3 sequence reads: CASSPGQGYIDTQYF. The CDR3, as DNA: TGTGCCAGCAGCCCGGGACAGGGGTATATAGATACGCAGTATTTT.

This chain links TRBV9 with TRBJ1-3; a weak D match, TRBD1 (5 bases). V lost 2 bases, J lost 0 bases, and 9 bases lay in between. CDR1 is SGDLS and CDR2 is YYNGEE in the germline V gene. This CDR3 is built from 15 residues. Here the CDR3 reads CASSVDISSGNTIYF. The CDR3 nucleotides read TGTGCCAGCAGCGTGGACATCAGCTCTGGAAACACCATATATTTT.